This T cell receptor (beta chain) appears in the sequencing data of a study of T cells expressing NK-cell markers. TCRdb derives one entry per CDR3 protein from the 5' RACE reads, leaving out DNA. The sample totals some 110,000 distinct CDR3 sequences. Source material: blood T cells: a sorted CD56 or NKG2C T cell subset, CD4+ or CD8+ T cells, or bulk PBMC T cells (not recorded which). This receptor was obtained from a woman between 18 and 70 years old in good health.

CDR3 protein: CASSLQSEGGPYNEQFF. The genes are TRBV5-1 and TRBJ2-1; TCRdb's D call of TRBD2 is untestable without DNA. Germline CDR1 is SGHRS and CDR2 is YFSETQ. The length of the CDR3 is 17 residues.